Below are 11 T cell receptor beta chains sequenced from a single sample in a study of glioma-infiltrating T cells after dendritic cell vaccination. The table came from immunoSEQ multiplex PCR; TCRdb's copy has only in-frame clones and leaves some out. The data contain about 73,000 clones, roughly 82% of them singletons. Sequencing was performed on blood, taken before dendritic cell vaccination. The receptors stem from a human donor with glioblastoma.

The V call is TRBV9, the J call TRBJ1-5; D perhaps matches TRBD1 (5 bases). The ends were cut back, 2 bases at V and 6 bases at J, with 15 bases in the middle. The CDR3 consists of 15 residues. Germline lookup yields CDR1 SGDLS and CDR2 YYNGEE. The CDR3 DNA follows: TGTGCCAGCAGCGTGAGCGGGGGTATCGGTCAGCCCCAGCATTTT. Its translation is CASSVSGGIGQPQHF.

The rearrangement joins TRBV30 to TRBJ1-5; 7 bases fit TRBD1. J was trimmed by 4 bases and V by 0 bases; bases with no gene match: 15. Germline-derived CDR1 and CDR2 are GTSNPN and SVGIG (reference sequence). The CDR3 covers 18 residues. The CDR3 spells CAWSVYSPQGQTNQPQHF. The DNA of the CDR3 is TGTGCCTGGAGTGTATATTCTCCCCAGGGACAGACGAATCAGCCCCAGCATTTT.

The rearrangement joins TRBV5-1 to TRBJ1-4; TRBD1 matches 7 bases. CDR1 is SGHRS, CDR2 YFSETQ, per germline. After removal of 6 bases from V and 3 bases from J, the junction contained 8 bases not matched to a gene. The CDR3 loop spans 15 amino acids. This CDR3 is CASTLTGSSNEKLFF. For the CDR3, the DNA is TGCGCCAGCACACTGACAGGGTCGTCTAATGAAAAACTGTTTTTT.

V and J are TRBV4-2 and TRBJ2-7; 9 bases map to TRBD2. CDR3 length: 16 amino acids. V shed 1 base and J 3 bases; nucleotides not matched to a gene: 7. Looked up from germline, CDR1 is LGHNA and CDR2 is YNFKEQ. Here the CDR3 reads CASSQADLAGNYEQYF. The CDR3 nucleotides are TGTGCCAGCAGCCAAGCAGATCTAGCGGGGAACTACGAGCAGTACTTC.

As for this clone: Compared with germline, one end of the junction differs, possibly owing to a read error. This chain connects TRBV5-8 to TRBJ1-2; D possibly corresponds to TRBD1 (6 bases). The V gene's germline CDR1 is SGHTS and CDR2 YDEGEE. The length of the CDR3 is 16 residues. The CDR3 DNA is TGTGCCGGCAGCTTGGTTCTGGGGGCGGCTAACTATGGCTACACCTTC. Amino acid sequence: CAGSLVLGAANYGYTF. The whole variable domain, remainder taken from reference TRBV5-8 and TRBJ1-2, is EAGVTQSPTHLIKTRGQQATLRCSPISGHTSVYWYQQALGLGLQFLLWYDEGEERNRGNFPPRFSGRQFPNYSSELNVNALELEDSALYLCAGSLVLGAANYGYTFGSGTRLTVV.

The chain combines TRBV2 with TRBJ1-1, with D hard to call. This CDR3 region has 14 residues. The germline V and J ends were trimmed by 7 bases and 4 bases, with 16 bases remaining between them. Germline V gene data show CDR1 as SNHLY and CDR2 as FYNNEI. DNA of the CDR3: TGTGCCAGCACCCAAACTCCGGTTGGCACTGAAGCTTTCTTT. Protein sequence: CASTQTPVGTEAFF.

V usage is TRBV25-1 and J usage is TRBJ2-7; 11 bases are a match to TRBD2. Germline assignment: CDR1 MGHDK and CDR2 SYGVNS. The CDR3 runs 14 residues. V shed 6 bases, J shed 0 bases, and the junction held 1 base outside the gene matches. CDR3: CASRGLADSYEQYV. In nucleotides, the CDR3 is TGTGCCAGCAGGGGACTAGCGGACTCCTACGAGCAGTACGTC.

The genes are TRBV29-1 and TRBJ1-1; D is possibly TRBD1 (5 bases). The CDR3 length is 11 residues. CDR1 SQVTM and CDR2 ANQGSEA come from the germline V gene. V lost 6 bases and J lost 3, with 8 bases in between. CDR3 sequence: CSVPGHTEAFF. The CDR3 DNA sequence: TGCAGCGTACCAGGGCACACTGAAGCTTTCTTT.

This clone was observed a single time. The gene calls are TRBV11-2 and TRBJ2-3; possible D gene TRBD2, 5 bases. Germline V gives CDR1 SGHAT, CDR2 FQNNGV. The CDR3 contains 15 residues. The V gene lost 3 bases and the J gene lost 3 bases, with 13 bases spanning the gap. The CDR3: CASSFAGHETDTQYF. CDR3 bases: TGTGCCAGCAGCTTCGCGGGCCATGAAACAGATACGCAGTATTTT.

The chain is built from TRBV18 and TRBJ1-5; TRBD1 might be the D (6 bases). This CDR3 has 15 residues. The V and J ends lost 3 bases and 1 base respectively, with 10 bases between them. CDR1 is KGHSH and CDR2 is LQKENI in the germline V gene. This chain's CDR3 is CASSPTGMSNQPQHF. The CDR3 region has the DNA TGTGCCAGCTCACCTACAGGGATGAGCAATCAGCCCCAGCATTTT.

The rearrangement uses TRBV7-9 and TRBJ1-2, with 9 bases that match TRBD1. V was clipped by 6 bases and J by 7 bases; unmatched bases: 12. This CDR3 spans 15 amino acids. CDR1 is SEHNR, CDR2 FQNEAQ, per germline (reference sequence). CDR3 in DNA: TGTGCCAGCAGTGGGACAGGGTCCTCCCCGAGTGGCTACACCTTC. Translated, it gives CASSGTGSSPSGYTF.